The 28 T cell receptor beta chains in this list originate from one sample, sequenced in a study of shared clonotypes between healthy human individuals. Sequencing was performed with immunoSEQ multiplex PCR; in TCRdb, only in-frame clones are kept and a portion is missing. Of some 1.4 million clones listed, roughly 96% are singletons. Sample: naive CD4+ T cells sorted from blood. Specified subset: CD45RA+ positively selected. The receptors come from a young man in good health.

This clone appeared once. CDR3 coding DNA: TGTGCCAGCAGCAGGTGGGGTCCGGGAGGCCCCTCCAATGAGCAGTTCTTC. It encodes CASSRWGPGGPSNEQFF. This rearrangement joins TRBV9 to TRBJ2-1; 7 bases line up with TRBD2. V gave up 4 bases and J gave up 6 bases; unmatched junction bases: 16. The CDR3 sequence is 17 residues long. The germline gives CDR1 SGDLS, CDR2 YYNGEE.

The chain employs TRBV5-4 and TRBJ2-3, with TRBD2 identical over 8 bases. This CDR3 contains 16 residues. V lost 2 bases and J lost 1; bases outside the gene matches: 6. Per the germline V gene, CDR1 is SGHNT and CDR2 is YYREEE (reference sequence). The CDR3 sequence: CASSFPGAGGTDTQYF. DNA of the CDR3: TGTGCCAGCAGCTTCCCGGGAGCGGGGGGCACAGATACGCAGTATTTT.

The chain joins TRBV7-9 to TRBJ1-1; a possible D gene is TRBD1 (5 bases). The CDR3 contains 14 residues. Germline-derived CDR1 and CDR2 are SEHNR and FQNEAQ (reference sequence). The V end lost 4 bases, the J end lost 5 bases, and 14 bases lay between the germline ends. CDR3 residues: CASSWARGVTEAFF. CDR3 in DNA: TGTGCCAGCAGCTGGGCCCGGGGCGTGACTGAAGCTTTCTTT.

The genes are TRBV27 and TRBJ2-2, with TRBD2 matching over 9 bases. CDR1 and CDR2 from the germline V gene are MNHEY and SMNVEV (reference sequence). The CDR3 totals 17 residues. Trimming at V came to 2 bases and at J to 4 bases, leaving 8 bases not matched to a gene. CDR3 coding DNA: TGTGCCAGCAGTTTACCACCGGGACTAGCTCGCACCGGGGAGCTGTTTTTT. It yields the protein CASSLPPGLARTGELFF.

The chain is built from TRBV27 and TRBJ2-7; D ambiguous. The germline V gene encodes CDR1 MNHEY and CDR2 SMNVEV (reference sequence). The CDR3 is made up of 13 amino acids. V lost 8 bases and J 0 bases, leaving 11 bases between the germline ends. The CDR3: CASRGSGSYEQYF. CDR3 nucleotides: TGTGCCAGCCGAGGCTCCGGCTCCTACGAGCAGTACTTC.

The rearrangement uses TRBV5-1 and TRBJ2-3, with TRBD2 matching over 15 bases. Germline-derived CDR1 and CDR2 are SGHRS and YFSETQ. With 4 bases clipped from V and 0 bases from J, the junction kept 6 bases outside the gene matches. This CDR3 is built from 18 residues. CDR3 residues: CASSPGTSGRTSTDTQYF. CDR3 nucleotide sequence: TGCGCCAGCAGCCCCGGGACTAGCGGGAGGACTAGCACAGATACGCAGTATTTT.

The CDR3 sequence is CASSLLSSTQYF. CDR3 DNA: TGTGCCAGCAGTTTACTTTCCAGTACGCAGTATTTT. This sequence joins TRBV28 and TRBJ2-3; D gene ambiguous. Trimming left V 2 bases short and J 8 bases short, with 8 bases between. Germline-derived CDR1 and CDR2 are MDHEN and SYDVKM. This CDR3 has 12 amino acids.

The genes are TRBV7-9 and TRBJ2-2; 7 bases line up with TRBD1. This CDR3 region has 14 residues. Trimming removed 5 bases from V and 7 bases from J; junction bases left unmatched: 7. Germline CDR1 is SEHNR and CDR2 is FQNEAQ (reference sequence). This CDR3 is CASSRTGVFGELFF. The CDR3 DNA reads TGTGCCAGCAGCCGGACAGGTGTATTCGGGGAGCTGTTTTTT. Complete variable domain (other parts from reference TRBV7-9 and TRBJ2-2): DTGVSQNPRHKITKRGQNVTFRCDPISEHNRLYWYRQTLGQGPEFLTYFQNEAQLEKSRLLSDRFSAERPKGSFSTLEIQRTEQGDSAMYLCASSRTGVFGELFFGEGSRLTVL.

This sequence joins TRBV5-1 and TRBJ1-1; 9 bases match TRBD1. V trimming: 5 bases; J trimming: 2 bases; junction bases outside the gene matches: 7. The CDR3 runs 15 residues. CDR1 is SGHRS, CDR2 YFSETQ, per germline. CDR3: CASRLTGGTNTEAFF. The CDR3 DNA sequence: TGCGCCAGCAGATTGACAGGGGGAACAAACACTGAAGCTTTCTTT.

This clone was observed a single time. J is TRBJ1-2 and V is TRBV7-2; 7 nucleotides agree with TRBD1. Germline V gene lookup returns CDR1 SGHTA and CDR2 FQGNSA. The CDR3 is made up of 18 amino acids. Trimming removed 5 bases from V and 8 bases from J; junction bases left unmatched: 23. CDR3 coding DNA: TGTGCCAGCAGCCCGCGGACAGGTCAACGATCTCTTTATCTAGGCTACACCTTC. Protein: CASSPRTGQRSLYLGYTF.

The rearrangement links TRBV6-5 to TRBJ2-6; 7 bases fit TRBD1. Germline CDR1 reads MNHEY; CDR2 reads SVGAGI. This CDR3 has 16 residues. Trimming at V came to 0 bases and at J to 4 bases, leaving 3 bases not matched to a gene. The CDR3 sequence is CASSYSGQTGANVLTF. In DNA form, the CDR3 reads TGTGCCAGCAGTTACTCGGGACAGACGGGGGCCAACGTCCTGACTTTC.

V gene TRBV18 combines with J gene TRBJ2-5, with 14 bases aligning to TRBD2. The CDR3 contains 17 residues. CDR1 is KGHSH and CDR2 is LQKENI in the germline V gene. With V trimmed by 1 base and J by 4 bases, 5 bases remained unmatched. The CDR3: CASSPRGLAGGGETQYF. CDR3 in DNA: TGTGCCAGCTCACCACGAGGACTAGCGGGAGGAGGAGAGACCCAGTACTTC. Supplemented by reference TRBV18 and TRBJ2-5, the full variable domain reads NAGVMQNPRHLVRRRGQEARLRCSPMKGHSHVYWYRQLPEEGLKFMVYLQKENIIDESGMPKERFSAEFPKEGPSILRIQQVVRGDSAAYFCASSPRGLAGGGETQYFGPGTRLLVL.

This clone has only a few counts. The CDR3 sequence: CAISEGLAGGELFF. In nucleotides, the CDR3 is TGTGCCATCAGTGAGGGACTAGCGGGCGGGGAGCTGTTTTTT. The V gene is TRBV10-3, the J gene TRBJ2-2; TRBD2 matches at 11 bases. This CDR3 contains 14 residues. The V gene end was trimmed by 2 bases and the J gene end by 7 bases; junction bases not matched to a gene: 0. Germline assignment: CDR1 ENHRY and CDR2 SYGVKD.

This chain uses TRBV28 with TRBJ2-1; 8 bases agree with TRBD2. CDR1 MDHEN and CDR2 SYDVKM come from the germline V gene. CDR3 size: 15 residues. Losses at the gene ends were 6 bases for V and 6 bases for J; bases not matched to a gene: 10. CDR3 sequence (DNA): TGTGCCAGCAGCCCCGGGACTAGAAACGGCAATGAGCAGTTCTTC. This encodes CASSPGTRNGNEQFF.

V usage is TRBV29-1 and J usage is TRBJ1-2, with no clear D. CDR1 is SQVTM and CDR2 is ANQGSEA in the germline V gene. This CDR3 is built from 14 residues. Between the trimmed V and J ends, which lost 8 bases and 3 bases, there was a span of 19 bases. DNA of the CDR3: TGCAGCTCCTCCAGGCGGTTAGCGGACTATGGCTACACCTTC. Its protein product is CSSSRRLADYGYTF.

The chain couples TRBV5-1 to TRBJ2-1; 13 bases agree with TRBD2. Germline CDR1 reads SGHRS; CDR2 reads YFSETQ. V gave up 4 bases and J gave up 4 bases; unmatched junction bases: 11. The CDR3 spans 18 residues. The CDR3 loop reads CASSGGLAGDFSYNEQFF. CDR3 nucleotides: TGCGCCAGCAGCGGCGGACTAGCGGGAGATTTTAGTTACAATGAGCAGTTCTTC.

The J gene is TRBJ2-7, the V gene TRBV5-1; 8 nucleotides line up with TRBD2. CDR3 length equals 15 residues. V trimming: 4 bases; J trimming: 1 base; junction bases outside the gene matches: 7. Per the germline V gene, CDR1 is SGHRS and CDR2 is YFSETQ. DNA of the CDR3: TGCGCCAGCAGCAATGGCGCGGGGGGATCCTACGAGCAGTACTTC. Translating it yields CASSNGAGGSYEQYF.

Only one count was recorded for this clone. The chain couples TRBV13 to TRBJ2-1; 11 bases are a match to TRBD2. Germline V lookup: CDR1 PRHDT, CDR2 FYEKMQ (reference sequence). The CDR3 totals 17 residues. V was clipped by 5 bases and J by 5 bases; unmatched bases: 11. CDR3 nucleotides: TGTGCCAGCAGCCCCCTTAGCGGGAGGGCCGGGAACAATGAGCAGTTCTTC. Amino acid sequence: CASSPLSGRAGNNEQFF.

The V and J genes are TRBV6-5 and TRBJ2-1; D is unclear. V shed 6 bases and J shed 4 bases, with 10 bases lying between them. CDR1 and CDR2 from the germline V gene are MNHEY and SVGAGI. The CDR3 length is 13 residues. The CDR3: CASRKDKYNEQFF. The CDR3, as DNA: TGTGCCAGCAGGAAAGACAAATACAATGAGCAGTTCTTC.

This chain connects TRBV19 to TRBJ1-4; no definite D call. Germline CDR1 LNHDA, CDR2 SQIVND (reference sequence). The CDR3 length is 20 residues. Trimming stripped 0 bases from V and 0 bases from J, with 20 bases between. The DNA for the CDR3 is TGTGCCAGTAGTATAGATTACCAGGACGGAGCAGCGGCAACTAATGAAAAACTGTTTTTT. Translating gives CASSIDYQDGAAATNEKLFF.

V usage is TRBV2 and J usage is TRBJ1-5; maybe TRBD1 (6 bases). This CDR3 comprises 14 residues. V was cut by 2 bases and J by 5 bases, with 10 bases left in between. CDR1 SNHLY and CDR2 FYNNEI come from the germline V gene. This CDR3 reads CASSERTEDQPQHF. The CDR3 nucleotides are TGTGCCAGCAGTGAAAGGACAGAGGATCAGCCCCAGCATTTT.

The chain combines TRBV28 with TRBJ1-5; D unclear. Germline lookup yields CDR1 MDHEN and CDR2 SYDVKM. The CDR3 covers 14 residues. V lost 2 bases and J 6 bases, leaving 11 bases between the germline ends. The CDR3 sequence is CASSLGEVSQPQHF. CDR3 in DNA: TGTGCCAGCAGTTTAGGGGAAGTGAGTCAGCCCCAGCATTTT.

The chain has TRBV10-3 and TRBJ2-1; 7 bases line up with TRBD2. The germline V gene has CDR1 ENHRY and CDR2 SYGVKD. V was pared by 6 bases and J by 0 bases, with 14 bases of the junction left unmatched. This CDR3 is 18 amino acids long. The CDR3 loop reads CAIRGTSTAGDSYNEQFF. CDR3 bases: TGTGCCATCAGAGGAACTAGTACCGCGGGAGACTCCTACAATGAGCAGTTCTTC.

The rearrangement joins TRBV6-5 to TRBJ2-1; 9 bases are a match to TRBD2. The germline CDR1 and CDR2 sequences are MNHEY and SVGAGI. The CDR3 is made up of 15 amino acids. The V segment lost 2 bases and the J segment 4 bases; nucleotides outside the gene matches: 3. CDR3 DNA: TGTGCCAGCAGTTACGGTAGCGGGAGTTACAATGAGCAGTTCTTC. The encoded protein is CASSYGSGSYNEQFF.

This chain links TRBV10-1 with TRBJ2-2; 11 bases line up with TRBD1. Germline CDR1 is WNHNN and CDR2 is SYGVQD (reference sequence). V was clipped by 4 bases and J by 7 bases; unmatched bases: 5. This CDR3 is 15 amino acids long. CDR3: CASSGGQGAYGELFF. In DNA form, the CDR3 reads TGCGCCAGCAGTGGTGGACAGGGGGCTTACGGGGAGCTGTTTTTT.

The rearrangement joins TRBV2 to TRBJ2-5; D might be TRBD1 (6 bases). The CDR3 contains 14 residues. Per germline, CDR1 SNHLY and CDR2 FYNNEI. With 7 bases removed from V and 1 base from J, the gap between germline ends came to 13 bases. CDR3 sequence: CASKFRTAQETQYF. Written as DNA, the CDR3 is TGTGCCAGCAAATTTAGGACAGCCCAAGAGACCCAGTACTTC.

The J gene is TRBJ1-1, the V gene TRBV19; D ambiguous. Germline-derived CDR1 and CDR2 are LNHDA and SQIVND (reference sequence). The CDR3 runs to 16 residues. The V gene lost 6 bases and the J gene lost 0 bases, with 17 bases spanning the gap. CDR3 residues: CASRSDPGRMNTEAFF. For the CDR3, the DNA is TGTGCCAGTAGATCCGACCCCGGGAGGATGAACACTGAAGCTTTCTTT. The full variable domain, in which reference TRBV19 and TRBJ1-1 provide the parts outside the CDR3, is DGGITQSPKYLFRKEGQNVTLSCEQNLNHDAMYWYRQDPGQGLRLIYYSQIVNDFQKGDIAEGYSVSREKKESFPLTVTSAQKNPTAFYLCASRSDPGRMNTEAFFGQGTRLTVV.

The table lists this clone with a count of one. The chain joins TRBV14 to TRBJ2-7; no definite D call. CDR1 is SGHDN, CDR2 FVKESK, per germline. The CDR3 contains 17 residues. Trimming pared 4 bases from V and 5 bases from J, leaving 24 bases between. The chain's CDR3 is CASSPLVPAVVGDEQYF. In DNA form, the CDR3 reads TGTGCCAGCAGCCCACTTGTCCCGGCGGTTGTTGGCGACGAGCAGTACTTC.